This T cell receptor (beta chain) was observed in a study of OX40 agonist ivuxolimab in advanced cancers. Study-wide background: Among those enrolled, mean age was around 55 years (range 23 to 79) and about 81% were male. Study-wide findings and caveats: CD8+ T cells showed, on average, more clonal expansion than CD4+ cells.

The CDR3 consists of 13 residues. With 2 bases removed from V and 9 bases from J, the gap between germline ends came to 11 bases. The germline gives CDR1 SGHTA, CDR2 FQGTGA. Exclusion applied to patients with autoimmune disease history or systemic immunosuppression. To note about this clone: Its target is unknown.

Profiled with immunoSEQ multiplex PCR; TCRdb holds only in-frame clones, not every one. The data hold approximately 99,000 clones, with 90% to 97% observed a single time. The gene calls are TRBV7-3 and TRBJ2-1, with D unclear. Sample: CD4+ or CD8+ T cells sorted from blood, taken in a trial of the OX40 agonist ivuxolimab. The receptor's source is an adult with an advanced solid tumor such as melanoma, head and neck, liver or kidney cancer. Here the CDR3 reads CASSLVERGEQFF. For the CDR3, the DNA is TGTGCCAGCAGCTTAGTCGAGAGAGGTGAGCAGTTCTTC.